This TCR beta chain was recovered during a study of blood T cell repertoires in COVID-19. Generated by immunoSEQ multiplex PCR, the TCRdb table keeps only in-frame clones and is missing some. The profile shows 90,000 or so clones, roughly nine tenths of them singletons. The TCR comes from a human donor with active COVID-19. The donor label of this sample is uncertain. Material for sequencing was peripheral blood.

The CDR3 here is CASSPVTAGDEQFF. The CDR3 bases are TGTGCCAGCAGCCCGGTTACGGCGGGGGATGAGCAGTTCTTC. The chain employs TRBV7-2 and TRBJ2-1; 7 positions agree with TRBD2. The CDR3 has 14 residues. The germline CDR1 and CDR2 sequences are SGHTA and FQGNSA. V trimming: 5 bases; J trimming: 8 bases; junction bases outside the gene matches: 9.